This entry lists 26 T cell receptor beta chains sequenced from one sample in a study of early T cells in non-severe SARS-CoV-2 infection. TCRdb reprocessed the 5' RACE reads via MiXCR and lists one record per CDR3 protein. The data hold about 50,000 distinct CDR3 sequences, with less than 10% observed a single time. The sample consisted of whole blood, taken at baseline. The receptors derive from an adult who was a healthcare worker with PCR-confirmed SARS-CoV-2 infection or an uninfected control (not recorded which).

This clonotype occurred many times. The chain links TRBV29-1 to TRBJ1-1, with TRBD1 matching over 8 bases. The CDR3 spans 12 residues. CDR1 and CDR2 (germline): SQVTM, ANQGSEA. The V segment lost 7 bases and the J segment 5 bases; nucleotides outside the gene matches: 6. The CDR3 nucleotides are TGCAGCGCAGACCACAGGGGGACTGAAGCTTTCTTT. Translation gives CSADHRGTEAFF.

This clonotype was counted many times. This chain joins TRBV9 and TRBJ2-7; D is undetermined. Trimming shortened V by 0 bases and J by 6 bases, and 7 bases separated the two germline ends. This CDR3 has 12 residues. The germline V gene encodes CDR1 SGDLS and CDR2 YYNGEE. The CDR3: CASSVEGSEQYF. DNA of the CDR3: TGTGCCAGCAGCGTAGAGGGTAGCGAGCAGTACTTC.

In this sample, this clonotype turned up many times. The chain carries TRBV19 and TRBJ2-1; 8 bases match TRBD1. Germline CDR1 LNHDA, CDR2 SQIVND (reference sequence). This CDR3 has 13 amino acids. V lost 8 bases and J lost 9; bases outside the gene matches: 9. CDR3 DNA sequence: TGTGCCAGTCTCCCAGGACAGGGCGGTGAGCAGTTCTTC. Its protein is CASLPGQGGEQFF.

This clonotype was seen a few times. The chain employs TRBV25-1 and TRBJ1-2; TRBD1 matches at 7 bases. V was pared by 0 bases and J by 5 bases, with 6 bases of the junction left unmatched. Germline V gene data show CDR1 as MGHDK and CDR2 as SYGVNS. This CDR3 contains 15 residues. The CDR3 DNA is TGTGCCAGCAGTGAATATGTAGGGGGCGTGTATGGCTACACCTTC. As protein: CASSEYVGGVYGYTF.

The chain couples TRBV20-1 to TRBJ2-3; 15 nucleotides agree with TRBD2. The length of the CDR3 is 15 residues. In germline, CDR1 is DFQATT, CDR2 SNEGSKA (reference sequence). V was pared by 5 bases and J by 4 bases, with 4 bases of the junction left unmatched. CDR3 DNA sequence: TGCAGTGCTCCAGGGACTAGCGGGGGGTCAGATACGCAGTATTTT. Amino acids: CSAPGTSGGSDTQYF.

With respect to this clonotype: A much larger clone differs by one base, so this may be a read error. The DNA of the CDR3 is TGCGCCAGCAGCCAAGATATCGCAGGTTCCTACGAGCAGTACTTC. Amino acids: CASSQDIAGSYEQYF. The chain joins TRBV4-3 to TRBJ2-7; no clear D gene. V was trimmed by 0 bases and J by 1 base, leaving 10 bases between them. The CDR3 consists of 15 residues. Looked up from germline, CDR1 is LGHNA and CDR2 is YSLEER.

This clonotype was seen a few times. The chain employs TRBV20-1 and TRBJ2-5, with 10 nucleotides matching TRBD1. There are 13 residues in the CDR3. Germline lookup yields CDR1 DFQATT and CDR2 SNEGSKA (reference sequence). V lost 6 bases and J lost 5; bases outside the gene matches: 6. The DNA for the CDR3 is TGCAGTGCAAGACAGGGGGCCGGGGAGACCCAGTACTTC. It yields the protein CSARQGAGETQYF.

This clonotype was counted a few times. This chain uses TRBV11-3 with TRBJ2-3, with 8 bases lining up with TRBD2. The ends lost 5 bases at V and 8 bases at J; junction bases unmatched: 18. The CDR3 consists of 17 residues. CDR1 SGHNT and CDR2 YENEEA come from the germline V gene. For the CDR3, the DNA is TGTGCCAGCAGCCCCAAAACGGGGGGGGGCTCTGTATTTACGCAGTATTTT. This sequence encodes CASSPKTGGGSVFTQYF.

This clonotype was counted many times. This rearrangement joins TRBV14 to TRBJ2-3; D uncertain. The CDR3 loop spans 12 amino acids. V was trimmed by 0 bases and J by 14 bases, leaving 12 bases between them. The germline CDR1 and CDR2 sequences are SGHDN and FVKESK. The CDR3, as DNA: TGTGCCAGCAGCCAAGAGGGAACAACGGGGTATTTT. Amino acids: CASSQEGTTGYF.

This clonotype was seen more than once but under ten times. This chain joins TRBV9 and TRBJ1-1; no firm D call. The CDR3 consists of 13 residues. Trimming took off 3 bases at V and 1 base at J, with 7 bases between the two ends. The V gene's germline CDR1 is SGDLS and CDR2 YYNGEE. DNA for the CDR3: TGTGCCAGCAGCGCGGACGCGAACACTGAAGCTTTCTTT. It specifies CASSADANTEAFF.

This clonotype was recorded at least ten times. The chain couples TRBV10-3 to TRBJ2-5; 7 bases agree with TRBD1. The length of the CDR3 is 16 residues. Germline lookup yields CDR1 ENHRY and CDR2 SYGVKD. V shed 6 bases and J 1 base; nucleotides not matched to a gene: 11. The CDR3 reads CAISSSTGKVQETQYF. The CDR3 region has the DNA TGTGCCATCAGCTCATCGACAGGGAAGGTCCAAGAGACCCAGTACTTC.

This clonotype was counted ten times or more. This rearrangement joins TRBV5-1 to TRBJ2-7, with D possibly matching TRBD2 (5 bases). The CDR3 extends over 15 amino acids. V lost 0 bases and J 3 bases, leaving 13 bases between the germline ends. Looked up from germline, CDR1 is SGHRS and CDR2 is YFSETQ. The CDR3 bases are TGCGCCAGCAGCTTGGCCCAAAGAGGGATCTACGAGCAGTACTTC. Encoded protein: CASSLAQRGIYEQYF.

CDR3 sequence (DNA): TGTGCCAGCAGCCAAGTAATTGCAGAGGTGAACACTGAAGCTTTCTTT. Its translation is CASSQVIAEVNTEAFF. V is TRBV3-1 and J is TRBJ1-1; D gene ambiguous. Germline CDR1 and CDR2: LGHDT and YNNKEL (reference sequence). The V end was cut by 1 base, the J end by 0 bases, with 12 bases between. The CDR3 totals 16 residues.

The chain has TRBV2 and TRBJ1-2, with 8 bases lining up with TRBD1. The CDR3 sequence is 15 residues long. The V gene's germline CDR1 is SNHLY and CDR2 FYNNEI. DNA for the CDR3: TGTCACTCATTAGGGACAGGCGAAGCTAACTATGGCTACACCTTC. Translated, it gives CHSLGTGEANYGYTF.

This clonotype was recorded many times. CDR3 protein: CASSLDGQGKDEQFF. The CDR3 DNA is TGTGCCAGCAGCTTAGATGGACAGGGAAAGGATGAGCAGTTCTTC. The J gene is TRBJ2-1, the V gene TRBV3-1, with 8 bases fitting TRBD1. This CDR3 is 15 amino acids long. V lost 5 bases, J lost 8 bases, and 11 bases stayed unmatched. Germline CDR1 reads LGHDT; CDR2 reads YNNKEL (reference sequence).

This clonotype has a handful of counts. The rearrangement links TRBV18 to TRBJ1-5, with no clear D. V gave up 1 base and J gave up 3 bases, with 13 bases separating them. CDR3 length equals 16 residues. Per germline, CDR1 KGHSH and CDR2 LQKENI. The CDR3 bases are TGTGCCAGCTCACCACTAGGTAGGGAGGCCAATCAGCCCCAGCATTTT. It yields the protein CASSPLGREANQPQHF. Looking up the rest from reference TRBV18 and TRBJ1-5 gives the full variable domain: NAGVMQNPRHLVRRRGQEARLRCSPMKGHSHVYWYRQLPEEGLKFMVYLQKENIIDESGMPKERFSAEFPKEGPSILRIQQVVRGDSAAYFCASSPLGREANQPQHFGDGTRLSIL.

Ten or more counts support this clonotype. The chain carries TRBV5-1 and TRBJ2-7; perhaps TRBD2 as D (5 bases). CDR1 and CDR2 from the germline V gene are SGHRS and YFSETQ. Trimming cost V 5 bases and J 6 bases, with 21 bases left between them. CDR3 length equals 15 residues. In nucleotides, the CDR3 is TGCGCCAGCAGACGAGAGGAGGCAGGCGGCCTCGAGCAGTACTTC. Residues: CASRREEAGGLEQYF.

The DNA of the CDR3 is TGTGCCAGCAGGCGCTCGGAGGGCTCTGGGGCCAACGTCCTGACTTTC. Translated: CASRRSEGSGANVLTF. The chain uses TRBV2 and TRBJ2-6, with TRBD2 as a possible D gene (6 bases). Germline V gene sequence: CDR1 SNHLY, CDR2 FYNNEI. The CDR3 is 16 residues long. The V end was cut by 6 bases, the J end by 0 bases, with 12 bases between.

This clonotype was detected ten times or more. V usage is TRBV7-2 and J usage is TRBJ2-7; 10 bases line up with TRBD2. Unmatched junction bases numbered 10, after V lost 5 bases and J lost 6 bases. CDR1 and CDR2 (germline): SGHTA, FQGNSA. CDR3 length: 15 residues. As DNA, the CDR3 is TGTGCCAGCAGCCAAATAGCGGGGGGCCCGCTCGAGCAGTACTTC. Translation gives CASSQIAGGPLEQYF.

CDR3 in amino acids: CASTIGIAGYEQYF. CDR3 DNA: TGTGCCAGCACCATCGGAATAGCAGGGTACGAGCAGTACTTC. This chain connects TRBV11-2 to TRBJ2-7; tentatively, D is TRBD1 (5 bases). Deletions cut 7 bases from V and 4 bases from J, with 17 bases between. The CDR3 contains 14 residues. Looked up from germline, CDR1 is SGHAT and CDR2 is FQNNGV.

This clonotype showed up many times. The rearrangement uses TRBV20-1 and TRBJ1-5; no clear D. In germline, CDR1 is DFQATT, CDR2 SNEGSKA (reference sequence). The CDR3 consists of 13 residues. V lost 5 bases and J lost 3, with 11 bases in between. In DNA form, the CDR3 reads TGCAGTGCTGGAGGAGGAAACAATCAGCCCCAGCATTTT. Amino acid sequence: CSAGGGNNQPQHF.

This clonotype turned up a few times. The chain carries TRBV6-2 or TRBV6-3 and TRBJ2-7, with unresolved D. Germline V lookup: CDR1 MNHEY, CDR2 SVGEGT. Trimming cost V 5 bases and J 0 bases, with 8 bases left between them. The CDR3 is 13 amino acids. The CDR3 is CASSRPISYEQYF. Here the CDR3 DNA reads TGTGCCAGCAGTCGACCGATCTCCTACGAGCAGTACTTC.

This clonotype was counted between two and nine times. The chain carries TRBV5-1 and TRBJ1-1; TRBD1 aligns across 8 bases. V was pared by 3 bases and J by 14 bases, with 12 bases of the junction left unmatched. The CDR3 runs to 13 residues. Germline-derived CDR1 and CDR2 are SGHRS and YFSETQ. For the CDR3, the DNA is TGCGCCAGCAGCTATGGACAGGGTGGACGGAGCTTCTTT. Residues: CASSYGQGGRSFF. The variable domain in full, with the rest retrieved from reference TRBV5-1 and TRBJ1-1, is KAGVTQTPRYLIKTRGQQVTLSCSPISGHRSVSWYQQTPGQGLQFLFEYFSETQRNKGNFPGRFSGRQFSNSRSEMNVSTLELGDSALYLCASSYGQGGRSFFGQGTRLTVV.

This clonotype was counted many times. V is TRBV3-1 and J is TRBJ2-1; TRBD1 aligns across 8 bases. The germline CDR1 and CDR2 sequences are LGHDT and YNNKEL (reference sequence). V shed 1 base, J shed 7 bases, and the junction held 3 bases outside the gene matches. The CDR3 is 14 residues long. The CDR3 spells CASSQGQGWNEQFF. The CDR3 nucleotides read TGTGCCAGCAGCCAAGGACAGGGGTGGAATGAGCAGTTCTTC.

This clonotype was seen a handful of times. The rearrangement uses TRBV28 and TRBJ2-5; D is unclear. The CDR3 totals 12 residues. V lost 7 bases and J lost 5, with 11 bases in between. Germline CDR1 MDHEN, CDR2 SYDVKM. CDR3 DNA sequence: TGTGCCAGCACTAATGAGGCGGAGACCCAGTACTTC. It translates to CASTNEAETQYF.

This clonotype was seen a handful of times. V gene TRBV30 combines with J gene TRBJ1-1; D remains unclear. V lost 0 bases, J lost 12 bases, and 14 bases lay in between. The length of the CDR3 is 12 residues. CDR1 is GTSNPN and CDR2 is SVGIG in the germline V gene (reference sequence). The CDR3 DNA reads TGTGCCTGGAGTGTACGCGGCCCGAGGTCTTTCTTT. This translates into CAWSVRGPRSFF.